This TCR beta chain derives from a study of blood T cell repertoires in COVID-19. In this sample, this clone turned up once. In the original workflow: Amplification of reference gene primers provided the estimated nucleated cell counts. Assay used: immunoSEQ multiplex PCR; TCRdb lists only in-frame clones, some missing. Clone size and V and J calls were adopted from that table, with D and trimming inferred from the DNA. Here the sample spans hundreds of thousands of clones, roughly nine tenths being singletons. From germline, CDR1 is SGHNT and CDR2 YENEEA. V lost 5 bases to trimming and J lost 3 bases; unmatched junction nucleotides: 3. The CDR3 has 14 amino acids.

The chain has TRBV11-3 and TRBJ2-3; 9 nucleotides match TRBD1. This clonotype originated in a woman between 45 and 60 years old with COVID-19, enrolled during active disease. The sample comprised peripheral blood. The CDR3 bases are TGTGCCAGCAGCCAAGGACAGGGGACAGATACGCAGTATTTT. Translation gives CASSQGQGTDTQYF.